The 26 T cell receptor beta chains presented below share a single source sample, sequenced in a study of T cell responses to AZD1222 COVID-19 vaccine. Sequencing was performed with immunoSEQ multiplex PCR; in TCRdb, only in-frame clones are kept and a portion is missing. The top ten clones hold over 4% of a sample with approximately 120,000 clones, 75% to 90% of them seen once. Material: peripheral blood, obtained on day 0 of AZD1222 vaccination. These receptor sequences come from an adult in good health.

The V call is TRBV27, the J call TRBJ2-5, with 9 bases aligning to TRBD2. Trimming removed 6 bases from V and 5 bases from J; junction bases left unmatched: 10. The CDR3 length is 15 residues. CDR1 and CDR2 from the germline V gene are MNHEY and SMNVEV (reference sequence). The CDR3 loop is CASRSGGGAWETQYF. The CDR3 DNA is TGTGCCAGCAGATCTGGCGGGGGGGCCTGGGAGACCCAGTACTTC.

This clone has just one count. The genes are TRBV2 and TRBJ2-7; D might be TRBD1 or TRBD2, each matching 5 bases. Deletions cut 5 bases from V and 5 bases from J, with 13 bases between. The CDR3 totals 13 residues. The germline gives CDR1 SNHLY, CDR2 FYNNEI. The CDR3 bases are TGTGCCAGCAGTATTTTAGAGGGACACGAGCAGTACTTC. It is translated as CASSILEGHEQYF.

This chain joins TRBV25-1 and TRBJ2-7, with TRBD1 as a possible D gene (5 bases). Trimming pared 3 bases from V and 2 bases from J, leaving 8 bases between. The CDR3 is 13 amino acids. Germline assignment: CDR1 MGHDK and CDR2 SYGVNS. Here the CDR3 DNA reads TGTGCCAGCAGTGAGGGGCGGACCTACGAGCAGTACTTC. Its protein product is CASSEGRTYEQYF.

The chain combines TRBV18 with TRBJ1-5; D might be TRBD1 (5 bases). CDR1 and CDR2 (germline): KGHSH, LQKENI. This CDR3 comprises 16 residues. V lost 3 bases and J 2 bases, leaving 14 bases between the germline ends. The CDR3 loop reads CASSPIGGDRNQPQHF. CDR3 sequence (DNA): TGTGCCAGCTCACCCATAGGAGGGGATCGCAATCAGCCCCAGCATTTT.

The chain recombines TRBV4-3 with TRBJ2-5; 8 bases are shared with TRBD1. V was pared by 3 bases and J by 4 bases, with 4 bases of the junction left unmatched. Germline assignment: CDR1 LGHNA and CDR2 YSLEER. The CDR3 extends over 14 amino acids. The CDR3 loop reads CASSQSRGPETQYF. The DNA of the CDR3 is TGCGCCAGCAGCCAGTCCAGGGGGCCAGAGACCCAGTACTTC.

The rearrangement links TRBV5-1 to TRBJ1-2, with a weak D call TRBD1 (6 bases). V shed 4 bases and J shed 4 bases, with 11 bases lying between them. This CDR3 has 13 amino acids. Per the germline V gene, CDR1 is SGHRS and CDR2 is YFSETQ. For the CDR3, the DNA is TGCGCCAGCAGCGAGGACAGTACCTATGGCTACACCTTC. It codes for CASSEDSTYGYTF.

The gene calls are TRBV11-3 and TRBJ2-2; 7 bases fit TRBD1. There are 14 residues in the CDR3. J gave up 1 base and V 5 bases, and 1 base lay outside the gene matches. Germline values: CDR1 SGHNT, CDR2 YENEEA. Written as DNA, the CDR3 is TGTGCCAGCAGCCACAGGGGGAACACCGGGGAGCTGTTTTTT. Amino acid sequence: CASSHRGNTGELFF.

The rearrangement uses TRBV6-2 or TRBV6-3 and TRBJ2-7; D not certain. V was pared by 6 bases and J by 5 bases, with 20 bases between. Per the germline V gene, CDR1 is MNHEY and CDR2 is SVGEGT. There are 15 residues in the CDR3. As DNA, the CDR3 is TGTGCCAGCAGCTCCATGAGTCGGTTTCAAAACGAGCAGTACTTC. Amino acid sequence: CASSSMSRFQNEQYF.

This clone has more than one count but fewer than ten. This chain uses TRBV11-2 with TRBJ1-1; 7 bases map to TRBD1. The germline gives CDR1 SGHAT, CDR2 FQNNGV. Losses at the gene ends were 1 base for V and 3 bases for J; bases not matched to a gene: 2. There are 14 residues in the CDR3. CDR3: CASSLAGGDTEAFF. The CDR3 DNA follows: TGTGCCAGCAGCTTAGCAGGGGGGGACACTGAAGCTTTCTTT.

CDR3 nucleotides: TGTGCCATCCGCGGCAGGGTCTCAGATACGCAGTATTTT. Its protein is CAIRGRVSDTQYF. J is TRBJ2-3 and V is TRBV10-3; D might be TRBD1 (5 bases). V lost 8 bases, J lost 4 bases, and 13 bases lay in between. Germline assignment: CDR1 ENHRY and CDR2 SYGVKD. This CDR3 is 13 amino acids long.

The chain carries TRBV7-9 and TRBJ1-1, with D possibly TRBD1 on 5 matching bases. Trimming pared 1 base from V and 6 bases from J, leaving 12 bases between. Germline V gene data show CDR1 as SEHNR and CDR2 as FQNEAQ (reference sequence). The CDR3 consists of 14 residues. CDR3 coding DNA: TGTGCCAGCAGCTTAGAAGTTAAGACAGCTGAAGCTTTCTTT. Encoded protein: CASSLEVKTAEAFF.

The sample holds a few counts of this clone. CDR3 residues: CASSERTLGEQYF. DNA for the CDR3: TGTGCCAGCAGTGAAAGGACCCTTGGGGAGCAGTACTTC. This chain connects TRBV2 to TRBJ2-7; D not resolved. The CDR3 runs 13 residues. V was trimmed by 2 bases and J by 7 bases, leaving 12 bases between them. CDR1 SNHLY and CDR2 FYNNEI come from the germline V gene.

This chain joins TRBV15 and TRBJ1-4; 8 positions match TRBD1. Germline CDR1 and CDR2: LNHNV and YYDKDF (reference sequence). The CDR3 totals 15 residues. Unmatched junction bases numbered 5, after V lost 1 base and J lost 7 bases. The CDR3 loop is CATSRAQGGSEKLFF. DNA for the CDR3: TGTGCCACCAGCAGAGCACAGGGGGGGAGTGAAAAACTGTTTTTT.

The V call is TRBV7-2, the J call TRBJ2-3; either TRBD1 or TRBD2 may supply D (6 bases each). V shed 1 base and J shed 2 bases, with 10 bases lying between them. This CDR3 region has 15 residues. Germline CDR1 reads SGHTA; CDR2 reads FQGNSA. CDR3 residues: CASSLERGATDTQYF. CDR3 nucleotide sequence: TGTGCCAGCAGCTTAGAAAGGGGGGCCACAGATACGCAGTATTTT.

The rearrangement links TRBV7-9 to TRBJ1-2, with TRBD1 as a possible D gene (5 bases). The V end lost 1 base, the J end lost 3 bases, and 9 bases lay between the germline ends. The CDR3 is made up of 14 amino acids. CDR1 is SEHNR, CDR2 FQNEAQ, per germline (reference sequence). The CDR3 here is CASSLEIGDYGYTF. In DNA form, the CDR3 reads TGTGCCAGCAGCTTAGAAATAGGGGACTATGGCTACACCTTC.

The table lists this clone with a few counts. The CDR3 nucleotides read TGTGCCAGTAGTACAGAAGCGACAGGGGATATCAATCAGCCCCAGCATTTT. This translates into CASSTEATGDINQPQHF. The chain recombines TRBV19 with TRBJ1-5; 8 nucleotides align to TRBD1. The CDR3 is 17 residues long. Germline CDR1 LNHDA, CDR2 SQIVND (reference sequence). The V and J ends lost 4 bases and 3 bases, in that order; junction bases with no gene match: 11.

The chain uses TRBV30 and TRBJ2-6; D is undetermined. The CDR3 loop spans 16 amino acids. The V end was cut by 3 bases, the J end by 0 bases, with 12 bases between. Germline values: CDR1 GTSNPN, CDR2 SVGIG (reference sequence). CDR3 in amino acids: CAWRAMQSSGANVLTF. As DNA, the CDR3 is TGTGCCTGGAGAGCGATGCAGAGCTCTGGGGCCAACGTCCTGACTTTC.

J is TRBJ1-5 and V is TRBV6-4, with TRBD1 matching over 7 bases. V gave up 6 bases and J gave up 0 bases; unmatched junction bases: 11. Germline CDR1 is MRHNA and CDR2 is SNTAGT. This CDR3 region has 17 residues. CDR3 loop: CASRNRDRRTSNQPQHF. The DNA of the CDR3 is TGTGCCAGCAGAAACCGGGACAGAAGAACTAGCAATCAGCCCCAGCATTTT.

This chain uses TRBV10-3 with TRBJ2-3; D perhaps matches TRBD2 (5 bases). The germline CDR1 and CDR2 sequences are ENHRY and SYGVKD. Trimming pared 0 bases from V and 0 bases from J, leaving 16 bases between. The CDR3 loop spans 18 amino acids. This chain's CDR3 is CAISESGLRAASTDTQYF. DNA of the CDR3: TGTGCCATCAGTGAGTCAGGATTGCGGGCAGCAAGCACAGATACGCAGTATTTT.

The chain has TRBV7-8 and TRBJ2-1; D gene unclear. The CDR3 consists of 10 residues. Germline CDR1 and CDR2: SGHVS and FQNEAQ. V shed 5 bases and J shed 6 bases, with 2 bases lying between them. CDR3 protein: CASSPNEQFF. In nucleotides, the CDR3 is TGTGCCAGCAGCCCCAATGAGCAGTTCTTC.

This chain connects TRBV11-1 to TRBJ1-4; D perhaps matches TRBD1 (6 bases). Germline V gene lookup returns CDR1 SGHAT and CDR2 FQDESV (reference sequence). This CDR3 is 15 amino acids long. V was trimmed by 5 bases and J by 8 bases, leaving 18 bases between them. CDR3 sequence reads: CASSDPGGRGEKLFF. CDR3 DNA: TGTGCCAGCAGCGACCCCGGGGGCCGTGGGGAAAAACTGTTTTTT.

This clone occurred once. The chain joins TRBV28 to TRBJ1-1; 7 bases map to TRBD1. Germline CDR1 is MDHEN and CDR2 is SYDVKM. This CDR3 is 13 amino acids long. V lost 6 bases, J lost 7 bases, and 8 bases stayed unmatched. The CDR3 reads CASRPTGTSEAFF. The CDR3 coding sequence is TGTGCCAGCAGACCGACAGGGACTAGTGAAGCTTTCTTT. The whole variable domain, filled in from reference TRBV28 and TRBJ1-1, reads DVKVTQSSRYLVKRTGEKVFLECVQDMDHENMFWYRQDPGLGLRLIYFSYDVKMKEKGDIPEGYSVSREKKERFSLILESASTNQTSMYLCASRPTGTSEAFFGQGTRLTVV.

V and J are TRBV5-1 and TRBJ2-1, with D possibly matching TRBD1 (5 bases). Germline V CDR1 and CDR2: SGHRS, YFSETQ. Trimming removed 0 bases from V and 4 bases from J, with 8 bases in between. The CDR3 is 14 residues long. The DNA of the CDR3 is TGCGCCAGCAGCTTGGGACAGCCATACAATGAGCAGTTCTTC. It encodes CASSLGQPYNEQFF.

This chain joins TRBV6-5 and TRBJ1-1, with 11 nucleotides matching TRBD1. Germline CDR1 is MNHEY and CDR2 is SVGAGI. The CDR3 sequence is 15 residues long. V lost 5 bases and J lost 7; bases outside the gene matches: 9. In DNA, the CDR3 is TGTGCCAGCAGTCAATCTCCGGGACAGGGGGGTGAAGCTTTCTTT. Protein: CASSQSPGQGGEAFF.

The rearrangement uses TRBV2 and TRBJ2-5; D not resolved. Germline V gene lookup returns CDR1 SNHLY and CDR2 FYNNEI. V lost 1 base, J lost 4 bases, and 10 bases lay in between. This CDR3 is built from 14 residues. CDR3 amino acids: CASSEDASTETQYF. The DNA of the CDR3 is TGTGCCAGCAGTGAAGATGCATCGACAGAGACCCAGTACTTC.

V and J are TRBV2 and TRBJ2-3; 7 nucleotides align to TRBD1. Looked up from germline, CDR1 is SNHLY and CDR2 is FYNNEI. Trimming took 5 bases from V and 2 from J; bases not matched to a gene: 4. CDR3 length: 14 amino acids. The CDR3 region is CASSRGTATDTQYF. CDR3 DNA sequence: TGTGCCAGCAGTAGGGGGACAGCCACAGATACGCAGTATTTT.